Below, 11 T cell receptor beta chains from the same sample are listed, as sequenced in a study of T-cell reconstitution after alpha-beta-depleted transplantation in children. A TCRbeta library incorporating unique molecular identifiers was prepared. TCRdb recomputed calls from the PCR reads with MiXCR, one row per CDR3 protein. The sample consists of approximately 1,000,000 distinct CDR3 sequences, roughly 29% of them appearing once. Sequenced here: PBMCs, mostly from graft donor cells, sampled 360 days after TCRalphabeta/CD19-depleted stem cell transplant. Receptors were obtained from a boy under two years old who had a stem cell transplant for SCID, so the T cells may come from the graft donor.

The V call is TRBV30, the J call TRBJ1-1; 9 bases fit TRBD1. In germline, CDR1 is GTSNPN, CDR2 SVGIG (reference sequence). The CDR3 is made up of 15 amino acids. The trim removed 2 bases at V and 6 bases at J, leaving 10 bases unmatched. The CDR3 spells CAWSSTPGQGSEAFF. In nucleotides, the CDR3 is TGTGCCTGGAGTTCGACGCCGGGACAGGGCTCTGAAGCTTTCTTT.

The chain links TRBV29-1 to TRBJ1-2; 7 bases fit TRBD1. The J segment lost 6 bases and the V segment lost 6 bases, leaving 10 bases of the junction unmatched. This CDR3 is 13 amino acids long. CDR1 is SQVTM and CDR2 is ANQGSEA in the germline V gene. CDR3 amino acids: CSVLVTGSDGYTF. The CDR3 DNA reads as TGCAGCGTCCTGGTGACAGGGAGCGATGGCTACACCTTC.

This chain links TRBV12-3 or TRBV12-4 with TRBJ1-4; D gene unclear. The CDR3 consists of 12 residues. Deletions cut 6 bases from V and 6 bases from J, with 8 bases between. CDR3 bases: TGTGCCAGCAGACTAGGGCATGAAAAACTGTTTTTT. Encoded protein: CASRLGHEKLFF.

The CDR3 coding sequence is TGTGCCGGCCTCAGGACAGGGGGCACCGGGGAGCTGTTTTTT. It specifies CAGLRTGGTGELFF. The rearrangement joins TRBV12-3 or TRBV12-4 to TRBJ2-2; 10 bases map to TRBD1. This CDR3 spans 14 amino acids. V dropped 11 bases and J dropped 4; count of bases not matched to a gene: 7.

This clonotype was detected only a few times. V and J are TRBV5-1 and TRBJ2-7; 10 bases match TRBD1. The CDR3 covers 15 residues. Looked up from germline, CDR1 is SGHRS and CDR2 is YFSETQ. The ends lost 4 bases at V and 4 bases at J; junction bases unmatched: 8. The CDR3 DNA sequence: TGCGCCAGCAGCACCGGGACAGGGGTCAAGTACGAGCAGTACTTC. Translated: CASSTGTGVKYEQYF.

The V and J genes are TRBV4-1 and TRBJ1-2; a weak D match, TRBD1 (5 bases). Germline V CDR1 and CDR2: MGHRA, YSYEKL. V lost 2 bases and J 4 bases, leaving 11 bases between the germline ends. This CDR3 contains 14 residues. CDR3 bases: TGCGCCAGCAGCCAATCACAGGCCTCCTATGGCTACACCTTC. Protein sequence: CASSQSQASYGYTF.

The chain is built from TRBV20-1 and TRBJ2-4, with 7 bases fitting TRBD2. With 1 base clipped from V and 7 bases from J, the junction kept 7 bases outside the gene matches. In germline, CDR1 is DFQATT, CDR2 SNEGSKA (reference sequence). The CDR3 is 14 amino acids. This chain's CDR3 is CSARGAGGENIQYF. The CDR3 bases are TGCAGTGCTAGAGGGGCTGGGGGGGAGAACATTCAGTACTTC.

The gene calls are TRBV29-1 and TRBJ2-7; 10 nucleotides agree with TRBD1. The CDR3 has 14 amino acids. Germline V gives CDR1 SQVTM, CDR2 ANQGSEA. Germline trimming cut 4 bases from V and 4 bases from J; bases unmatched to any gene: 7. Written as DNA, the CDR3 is TGCAGCGTTGTAGGCAGGGACAGGGGTTACGAGCAGTACTTC. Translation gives CSVVGRDRGYEQYF.

Here the CDR3 DNA reads TGTGCCAGCAGTTCTAGCGGGGGCCGTGCCTCTGACCTAGGAGATACGCAGTATTTT. Translated, it gives CASSSSGGRASDLGDTQYF. The chain is built from TRBV28 and TRBJ2-3; TRBD2 agrees at 10 bases. Unmatched junction bases numbered 18, after V lost 4 bases and J lost 5 bases. The CDR3 sequence is 19 residues long. Germline V CDR1 and CDR2: MDHEN, SYDVKM.

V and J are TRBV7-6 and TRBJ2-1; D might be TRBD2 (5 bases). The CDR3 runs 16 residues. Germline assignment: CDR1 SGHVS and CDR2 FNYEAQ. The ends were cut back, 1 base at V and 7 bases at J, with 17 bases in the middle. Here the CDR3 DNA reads TGTGCCAGCAGCTTAGTCGGTAGTAGCGTGTTGAATGAGCAGTTCTTC. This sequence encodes CASSLVGSSVLNEQFF.

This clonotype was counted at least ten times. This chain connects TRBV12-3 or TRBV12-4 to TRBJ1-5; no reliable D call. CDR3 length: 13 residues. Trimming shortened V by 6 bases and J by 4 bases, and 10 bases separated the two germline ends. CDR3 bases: TGTGCCAGCAGCTTAACGGGGAATCAGCCCCAGCATTTT. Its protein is CASSLTGNQPQHF.